What follows describes a single T cell receptor beta chain. These data come from a study of technical replicates of blood from a handful of donors. Sequencing was performed with immunoSEQ multiplex PCR; in TCRdb, only in-frame clones are kept and a portion is missing. Here the sample spans 65,000 to 85,000 clones, 95% to 98% being singletons. Germline V gives CDR1 SEHNR, CDR2 FQNEAQ (reference sequence). This CDR3 region has 17 residues. Trimming removed 0 bases from V and 4 bases from J; junction bases left unmatched: 11. This TCR was sampled from a human donor in good health. Sequenced: T cells isolated from PBMCs. The chain uses TRBV7-9 and TRBJ2-7; 8 nucleotides line up with TRBD1. The CDR3 bases are TGTGCCAGCAGCTTAGCTACAATAGGGACAGGTACTTACGAGCAGTACTTC. As protein: CASSLATIGTGTYEQYF.